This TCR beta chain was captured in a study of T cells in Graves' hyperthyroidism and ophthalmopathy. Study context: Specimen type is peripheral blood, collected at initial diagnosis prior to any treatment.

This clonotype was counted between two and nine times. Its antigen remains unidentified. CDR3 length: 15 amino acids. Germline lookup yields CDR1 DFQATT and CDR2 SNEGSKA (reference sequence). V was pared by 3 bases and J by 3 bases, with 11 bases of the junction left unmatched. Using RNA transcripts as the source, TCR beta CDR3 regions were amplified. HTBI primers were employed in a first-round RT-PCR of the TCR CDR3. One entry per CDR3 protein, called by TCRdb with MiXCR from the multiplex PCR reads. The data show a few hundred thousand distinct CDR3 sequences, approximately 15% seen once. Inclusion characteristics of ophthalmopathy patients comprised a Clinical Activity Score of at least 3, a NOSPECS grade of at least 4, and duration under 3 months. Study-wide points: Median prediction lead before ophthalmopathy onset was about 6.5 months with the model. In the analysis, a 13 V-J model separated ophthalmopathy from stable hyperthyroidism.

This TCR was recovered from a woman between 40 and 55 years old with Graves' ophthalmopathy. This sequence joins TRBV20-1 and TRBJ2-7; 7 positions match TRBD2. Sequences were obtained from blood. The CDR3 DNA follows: TGCAGTGCTAGGGGAGGGAGGGGAGGAAACTACGAGCAGTACTTC. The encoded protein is CSARGGRGGNYEQYF.